The 16 T cell receptor beta chains listed next were all sequenced from one sample in a study of blood T cell repertoires in COVID-19 (dated by TCRdb to 2019 to 2021). The library was prepared using the immunoSEQ multiplex PCR assay. This is the immuneACCESS table as TCRdb keeps it, with only in-frame sequences that have V and J called. A part of the clones is gone; compared with another copy, unresolved V genes explain less than half, and the rest is unexplained. The sample data list hundreds of thousands of clones, and approximately 92% of these were observed just once. The ten largest account for around 1% of the sample. The sample taken for sequencing was PBMCs or T cells enriched from blood (not recorded which). The origin of the receptors is a man younger than 35 who had recovered from COVID-19.

The V gene is TRBV29-1, the J gene TRBJ1-2, with D maybe TRBD1 (5 bases). This CDR3 has 13 amino acids. Germline V gene data show CDR1 as SQVTM and CDR2 as ANQGSEA. Trimming took off 7 bases at V and 4 bases at J, with 16 bases between the two ends. The CDR3 reads CSAGTEGAYGYTF. The DNA for the CDR3 is TGCAGCGCAGGGACGGAGGGAGCCTATGGCTACACCTTC. Full variable domain (rest looked up from reference TRBV29-1 and TRBJ1-2): SAVISQKPSRDICQRGTSLTIQCQVDSQVTMMFWYRQQPGQSLTLIATANQGSEATYESGFVIDKFPISRPNLTFSTLTVSNMSPEDSSIYLCSAGTEGAYGYTFGSGTRLTVV.

This chain joins TRBV30 and TRBJ2-3; D gene uncertain. Trimming took off 1 base at V and 7 bases at J, with 6 bases between the two ends. CDR1 and CDR2 from the germline V gene are GTSNPN and SVGIG (reference sequence). The CDR3 is made up of 11 amino acids. The DNA of the CDR3 is TGTGCCTGGAGTGATAAAAATACGCAGTATTTT. Encoded protein: CAWSDKNTQYF.

V usage is TRBV7-6 and J usage is TRBJ1-4; D is ambiguous. V shed 2 bases and J shed 10 bases, with 5 bases lying between them. This CDR3 is built from 11 residues. Germline V gene data show CDR1 as SGHVS and CDR2 as FNYEAQ. CDR3 nucleotides: TGTGCCAGCAGCTTACGGGGAAAACTGTTTTTT. Amino acids: CASSLRGKLFF.

The chain joins TRBV5-1 to TRBJ2-5; D remains unclear. Germline-derived CDR1 and CDR2 are SGHRS and YFSETQ. The CDR3 is made up of 13 amino acids. Trimming took 1 base from V and 4 from J, leaving 8 bases between them. CDR3 sequence: CASSLYISETQYF. CDR3 bases: TGCGCCAGCAGCTTGTACATTTCAGAGACCCAGTACTTC.

This rearrangement joins TRBV28 to TRBJ1-2; 7 bases are shared with TRBD1. V dropped 6 bases and J dropped 8; count of bases not matched to a gene: 6. The CDR3 contains 12 residues. CDR1 is MDHEN and CDR2 is SYDVKM in the germline V gene. The CDR3 coding sequence is TGTGCCAGCAGATTAGGGGGCGGGGGCTACACCTTC. Amino acids: CASRLGGGGYTF.

CDR3 coding DNA: TGTGCCAGTAGTAAAGCGGGAGGGTACAATGAGCAGTTCTTC. It specifies CASSKAGGYNEQFF. The chain links TRBV19 to TRBJ2-1, with TRBD2 identical over 10 bases. V was pared by 4 bases and J by 4 bases, with 1 base of the junction left unmatched. Germline CDR1 is LNHDA and CDR2 is SQIVND (reference sequence). The CDR3 is made up of 14 amino acids.

This clone occurred many times. This chain uses TRBV19 with TRBJ1-1, with 7 nucleotides matching TRBD1. The CDR3 totals 13 residues. With V trimmed by 4 bases and J by 8 bases, 7 bases remained unmatched. The V gene's germline CDR1 is LNHDA and CDR2 SQIVND (reference sequence). The CDR3 DNA reads as TGTGCCAGTAGTACACCTCTGACAGGGGAAGCTTTCTTT. This codes for CASSTPLTGEAFF.

The chain uses TRBV7-6 and TRBJ2-1; 7 nucleotides agree with TRBD2. This CDR3 has 16 amino acids. With V trimmed by 4 bases and J by 6 bases, 12 bases remained unmatched. The germline gives CDR1 SGHVS, CDR2 FNYEAQ. The CDR3 loop is CASSWGGRGVSNEQFF. CDR3 nucleotides: TGTGCCAGCAGCTGGGGGGGTCGAGGCGTTAGCAATGAGCAGTTCTTC. The full variable domain, completed using reference TRBV7-6 and TRBJ2-1, is GAGVSQSPRYKVTKRGQDVALRCDPISGHVSLYWYRQALGQGPEFLTYFNYEAQQDKSGLPNDRFSAERPEGSISTLTIQRTEQRDSAMYRCASSWGGRGVSNEQFFGPGTRLTVL.

V usage is TRBV19 and J usage is TRBJ2-5, with D unresolved. Germline V gives CDR1 LNHDA, CDR2 SQIVND (reference sequence). The CDR3 loop spans 11 amino acids. V was trimmed by 6 bases and J by 4 bases, leaving 6 bases between them. CDR3 in amino acids: CASSRRETQYF. The CDR3 DNA follows: TGTGCCAGTAGCCGTCGAGAGACCCAGTACTTC.

This chain uses TRBV3-1 (or the pseudogene TRBV3-2) with TRBJ2-1, with TRBD2 matching over 7 bases. Germline trimming cut 4 bases from V and 3 bases from J; bases unmatched to any gene: 9. The CDR3 spans 16 residues. Germline-derived CDR1 and CDR2 are LGHDT and YNNKEL (reference sequence). In nucleotides, the CDR3 is TGTGCCAGCAGCCCCCATGAGCCGGGAGGCTACAATGAGCAGTTCTTC. It specifies CASSPHEPGGYNEQFF.

The rearrangement uses TRBV7-9 and TRBJ1-2; 8 bases are a match to TRBD1. Germline V lookup: CDR1 SEHNR, CDR2 FQNEAQ (reference sequence). The CDR3 consists of 14 residues. The junction had 4 bases not matched to a gene; V was cut back by 0 bases and J by 7 bases. This CDR3 reads CASSLATGESGYTF. The CDR3 DNA is TGTGCCAGCAGCTTAGCGACAGGGGAGAGTGGCTACACCTTC.

This chain links TRBV21-1 with TRBJ2-3; the table's D call, TRBD2, was not checked against the DNA. TRBV21-1 is designated a pseudogene. The CDR3 spans 19 residues. The CDR3 loop reads CASGPAGITGGPSTDTQYF. CDR3 nucleotides: TGTGCCAGCGGACCCGCGGGAATAACGGGGGGGCCTAGCACAGATACGCAGTATTTT.

The V call is TRBV3-1 (or the pseudogene TRBV3-2), the J call TRBJ1-6; D possibly corresponds to TRBD1 (6 bases). The CDR3 has 17 residues. Germline-derived CDR1 and CDR2 are LGHDT and YNNKEL (reference sequence). V was shortened by 1 base and J by 4 bases, with 14 bases between the two germline ends. CDR3 amino acids: CASSQGGGHRYNSPLHF. In DNA, the CDR3 is TGTGCCAGCAGCCAAGGCGGGGGGCATCGATATAATTCACCCCTCCACTTT.

This chain links TRBV7-9 with TRBJ2-3; TRBD1 aligns across 10 bases. The V and J ends lost 6 bases and 5 bases, in that order; junction bases with no gene match: 8. This CDR3 comprises 15 residues. CDR1 is SEHNR and CDR2 is FQNEAQ in the germline V gene (reference sequence). The CDR3 sequence is CASRSWTGGIDTQYF. The CDR3 DNA reads as TGTGCCAGCAGATCTTGGACAGGGGGTATAGATACGCAGTATTTT.

This clone was recorded once. The chain links TRBV10-1 to TRBJ2-6, with 10 bases fitting TRBD1. Germline-derived CDR1 and CDR2 are WNHNN and SYGVQD (reference sequence). J gave up 3 bases and V 6 bases, and 5 bases lay outside the gene matches. This CDR3 region has 16 residues. The chain's CDR3 is CASRNGQGGGANVLTF. CDR3 DNA sequence: TGCGCCAGCAGAAACGGACAGGGGGGTGGGGCCAACGTCCTGACTTTC.

The J gene is TRBJ2-5, the V gene TRBV7-6; TRBD1 agrees at 9 bases. Germline lookup yields CDR1 SGHVS and CDR2 FNYEAQ. The CDR3 is 17 residues long. J gave up 4 bases and V 2 bases, and 11 bases lay outside the gene matches. The CDR3 sequence: CASSLFTGQGTRETQYF. CDR3 DNA sequence: TGTGCCAGCAGCTTATTTACCGGACAGGGGACCCGAGAGACCCAGTACTTC.